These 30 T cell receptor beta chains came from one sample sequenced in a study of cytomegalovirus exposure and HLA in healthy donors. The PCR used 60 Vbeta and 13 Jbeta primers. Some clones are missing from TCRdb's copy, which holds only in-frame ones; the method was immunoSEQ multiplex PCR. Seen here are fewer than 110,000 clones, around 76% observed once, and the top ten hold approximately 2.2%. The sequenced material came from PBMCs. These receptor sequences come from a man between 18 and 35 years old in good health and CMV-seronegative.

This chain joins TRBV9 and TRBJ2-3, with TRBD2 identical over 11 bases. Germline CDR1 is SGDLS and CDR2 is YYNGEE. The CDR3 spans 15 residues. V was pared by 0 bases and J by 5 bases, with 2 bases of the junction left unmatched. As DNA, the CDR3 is TGTGCCAGCAGCGTAGGACTAGCGGGGATAGATACGCAGTATTTT. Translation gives CASSVGLAGIDTQYF.

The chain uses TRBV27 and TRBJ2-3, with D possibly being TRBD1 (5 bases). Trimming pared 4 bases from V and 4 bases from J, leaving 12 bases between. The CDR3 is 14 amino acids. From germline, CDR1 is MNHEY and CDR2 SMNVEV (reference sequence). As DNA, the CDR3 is TGTGCCAGCAGTTGGGGCGGACATGCAGATACGCAGTATTTT. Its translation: CASSWGGHADTQYF.

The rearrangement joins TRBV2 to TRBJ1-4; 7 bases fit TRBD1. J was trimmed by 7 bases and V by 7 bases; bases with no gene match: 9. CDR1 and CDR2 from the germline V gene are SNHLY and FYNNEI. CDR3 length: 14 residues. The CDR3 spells CASTEGAGFEKLFF. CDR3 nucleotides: TGTGCCAGCACTGAGGGGGCAGGTTTTGAAAAACTGTTTTTT.

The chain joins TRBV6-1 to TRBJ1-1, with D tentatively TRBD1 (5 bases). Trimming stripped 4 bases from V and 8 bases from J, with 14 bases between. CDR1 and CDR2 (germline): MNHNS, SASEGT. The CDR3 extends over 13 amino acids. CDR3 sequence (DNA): TGTGCCAGCAGTGCCGGGGGGGGTACGGAAGCTTTCTTT. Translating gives CASSAGGGTEAFF.

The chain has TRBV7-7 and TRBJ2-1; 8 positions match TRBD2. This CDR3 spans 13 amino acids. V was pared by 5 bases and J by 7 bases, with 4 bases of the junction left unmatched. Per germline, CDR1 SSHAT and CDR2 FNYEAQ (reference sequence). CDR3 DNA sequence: TGTGCCAGCAGCCCTGGGACTAGAAATGAGCAGTTCTTC. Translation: CASSPGTRNEQFF.

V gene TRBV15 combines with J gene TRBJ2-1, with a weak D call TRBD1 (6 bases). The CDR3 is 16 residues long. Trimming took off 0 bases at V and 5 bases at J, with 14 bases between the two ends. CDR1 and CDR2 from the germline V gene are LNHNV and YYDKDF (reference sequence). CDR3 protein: CATSRDPGVGNNEQFF. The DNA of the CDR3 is TGTGCCACCAGCAGAGATCCAGGGGTAGGGAACAATGAGCAGTTCTTC.

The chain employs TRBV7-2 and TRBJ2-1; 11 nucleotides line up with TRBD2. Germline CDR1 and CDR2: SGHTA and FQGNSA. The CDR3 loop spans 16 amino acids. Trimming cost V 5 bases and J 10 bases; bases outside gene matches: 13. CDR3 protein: CASSPWGSGGAREQFF. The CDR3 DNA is TGTGCCAGCAGCCCTTGGGGTAGCGGGGGGGCTCGGGAGCAGTTCTTC. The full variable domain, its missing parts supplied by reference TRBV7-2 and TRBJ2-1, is GAGVSQSPSNKVTEKGKDVELRCDPISGHTALYWYRQSLGQGLEFLIYFQGNSAPDKSGLPSDRFSAERTGGSVSTLTIQRTQQEDSAVYLCASSPWGSGGAREQFFGPGTRLTVL.

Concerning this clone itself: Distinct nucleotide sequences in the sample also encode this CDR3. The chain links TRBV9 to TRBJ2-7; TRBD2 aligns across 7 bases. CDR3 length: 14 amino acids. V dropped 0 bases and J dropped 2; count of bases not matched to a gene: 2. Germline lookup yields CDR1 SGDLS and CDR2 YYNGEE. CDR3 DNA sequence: TGTGCCAGCAGCGTAGGGGGAGGGACCTACGAGCAGTACTTC. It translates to CASSVGGGTYEQYF.

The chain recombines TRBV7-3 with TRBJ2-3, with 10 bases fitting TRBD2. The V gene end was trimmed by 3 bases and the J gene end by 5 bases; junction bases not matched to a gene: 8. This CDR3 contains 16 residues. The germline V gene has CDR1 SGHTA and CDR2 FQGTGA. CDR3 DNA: TGTGCCAGCAGCTTGGGCAATAGCGGGGGGCGAGATACGCAGTATTTT. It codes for CASSLGNSGGRDTQYF.

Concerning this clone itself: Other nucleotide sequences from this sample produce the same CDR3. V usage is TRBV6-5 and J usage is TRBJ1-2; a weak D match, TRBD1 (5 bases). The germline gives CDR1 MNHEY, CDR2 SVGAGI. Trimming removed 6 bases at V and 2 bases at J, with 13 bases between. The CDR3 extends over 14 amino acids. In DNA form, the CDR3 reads TGTGCCAGCAGGAGGGGCGCGGGAAACTATGGCTACACCTTC. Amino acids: CASRRGAGNYGYTF.

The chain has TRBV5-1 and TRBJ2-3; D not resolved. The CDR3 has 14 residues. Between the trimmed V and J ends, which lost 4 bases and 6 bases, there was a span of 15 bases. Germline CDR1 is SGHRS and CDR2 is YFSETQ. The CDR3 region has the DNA TGCGCCAGCAGCCCCGTTGGCCGAGGCGATACGCAGTATTTT. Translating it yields CASSPVGRGDTQYF.

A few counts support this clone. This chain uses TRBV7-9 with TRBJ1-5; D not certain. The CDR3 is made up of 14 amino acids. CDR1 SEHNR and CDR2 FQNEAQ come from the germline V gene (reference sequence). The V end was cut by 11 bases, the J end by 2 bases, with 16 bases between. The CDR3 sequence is CARPFPGCNQPQHF. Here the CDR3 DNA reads TGTGCCCGCCCCTTCCCGGGTTGCAATCAGCCCCAGCATTTT. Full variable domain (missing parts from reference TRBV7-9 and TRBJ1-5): DTGVSQNPRHKITKRGQNVTFRCDPISEHNRLYWYRQTLGQGPEFLTYFQNEAQLEKSRLLSDRFSAERPKGSFSTLEIQRTEQGDSAMYLCARPFPGCNQPQHFGDGTRLSIL.

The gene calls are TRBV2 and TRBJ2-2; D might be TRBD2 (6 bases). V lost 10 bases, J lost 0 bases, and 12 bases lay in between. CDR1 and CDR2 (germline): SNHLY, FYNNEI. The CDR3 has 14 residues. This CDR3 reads CATPAGTNTGELFF. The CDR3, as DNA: TGTGCCACCCCGGCGGGGACGAACACCGGGGAGCTGTTTTTT.

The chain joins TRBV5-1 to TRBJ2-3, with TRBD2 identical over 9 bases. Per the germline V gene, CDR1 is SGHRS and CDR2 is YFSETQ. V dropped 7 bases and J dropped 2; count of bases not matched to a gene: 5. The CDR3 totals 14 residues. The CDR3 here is CASASSGITDTQYF. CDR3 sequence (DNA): TGCGCCAGCGCCTCTAGCGGGATCACAGATACGCAGTATTTT. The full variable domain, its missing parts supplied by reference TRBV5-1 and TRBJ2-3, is KAGVTQTPRYLIKTRGQQVTLSCSPISGHRSVSWYQQTPGQGLQFLFEYFSETQRNKGNFPGRFSGRQFSNSRSEMNVSTLELGDSALYLCASASSGITDTQYFGPGTRLTVL.

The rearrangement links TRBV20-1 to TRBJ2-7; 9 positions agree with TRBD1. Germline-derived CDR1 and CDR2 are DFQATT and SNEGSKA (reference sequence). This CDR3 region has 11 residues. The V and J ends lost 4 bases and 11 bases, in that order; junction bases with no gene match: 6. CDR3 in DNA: TGCAGTGCTACACACGGGGACAGGGAGTACTTC. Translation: CSATHGDREYF.

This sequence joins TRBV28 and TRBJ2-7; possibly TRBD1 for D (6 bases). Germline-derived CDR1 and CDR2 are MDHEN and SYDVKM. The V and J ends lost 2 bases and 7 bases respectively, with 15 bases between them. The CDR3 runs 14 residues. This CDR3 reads CASSLVGAPREQYF. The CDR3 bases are TGTGCCAGCAGTTTAGTGGGGGCCCCTAGGGAGCAGTACTTC.

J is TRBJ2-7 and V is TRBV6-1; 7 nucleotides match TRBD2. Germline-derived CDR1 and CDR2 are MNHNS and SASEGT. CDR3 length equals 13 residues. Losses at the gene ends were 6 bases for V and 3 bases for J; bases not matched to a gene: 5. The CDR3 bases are TGTGCCAGCAGGGGCGGGGGTCGCTACGAGCAGTACTTC. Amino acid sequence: CASRGGGRYEQYF.

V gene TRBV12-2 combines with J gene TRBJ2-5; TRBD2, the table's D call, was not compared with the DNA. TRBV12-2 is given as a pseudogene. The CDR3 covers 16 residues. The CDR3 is CASRPLAGRQMWTQYF. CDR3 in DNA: TGTGCAAGTCGTCCTCTAGCGGGGCGGCAAATGTGGACCCAGTACTTC.

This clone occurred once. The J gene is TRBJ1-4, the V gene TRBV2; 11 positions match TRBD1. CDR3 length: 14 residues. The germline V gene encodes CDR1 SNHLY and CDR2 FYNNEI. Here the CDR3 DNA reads TGTACTTCCGGGACAGGGGGATATAATGAAAAACTGTTTTTT. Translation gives CTSGTGGYNEKLFF.

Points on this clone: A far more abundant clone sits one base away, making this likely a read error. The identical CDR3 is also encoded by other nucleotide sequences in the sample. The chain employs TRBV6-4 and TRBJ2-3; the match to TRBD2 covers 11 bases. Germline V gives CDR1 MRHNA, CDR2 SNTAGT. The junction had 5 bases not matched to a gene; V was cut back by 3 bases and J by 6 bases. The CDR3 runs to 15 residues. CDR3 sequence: CASSEIAGGPDTQYF. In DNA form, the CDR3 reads TGTGCCAGCAGTGAAATAGCGGGGGGGCCCGATACGCAGTATTTT.

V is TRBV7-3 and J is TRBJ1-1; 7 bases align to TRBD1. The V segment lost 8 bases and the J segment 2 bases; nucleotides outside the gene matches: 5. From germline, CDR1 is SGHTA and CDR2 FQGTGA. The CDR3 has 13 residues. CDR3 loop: CASGTESNTEAFF. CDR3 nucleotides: TGTGCCAGCGGGACAGAGTCTAACACTGAAGCTTTCTTT.

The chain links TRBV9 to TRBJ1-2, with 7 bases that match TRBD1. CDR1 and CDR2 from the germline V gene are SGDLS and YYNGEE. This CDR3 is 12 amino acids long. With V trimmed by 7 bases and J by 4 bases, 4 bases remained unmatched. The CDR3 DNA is TGTGCCAGCTCGGGACAGTCCTATGGCTACACCTTC. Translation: CASSGQSYGYTF.

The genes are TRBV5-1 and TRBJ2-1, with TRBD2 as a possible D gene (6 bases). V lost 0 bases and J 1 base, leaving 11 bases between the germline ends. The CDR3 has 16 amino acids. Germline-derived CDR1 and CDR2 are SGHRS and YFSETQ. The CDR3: CASSLVRDFSYNEQFF. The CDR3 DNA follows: TGCGCCAGCAGCTTGGTGCGGGATTTTTCCTACAATGAGCAGTTCTTC.

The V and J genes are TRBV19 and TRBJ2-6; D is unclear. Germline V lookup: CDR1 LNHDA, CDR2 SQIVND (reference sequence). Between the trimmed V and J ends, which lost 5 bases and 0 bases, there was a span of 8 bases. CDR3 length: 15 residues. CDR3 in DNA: TGTGCCAGTAGTCCAGGAATCTCTGGGGCCAACGTCCTGACTTTC. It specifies CASSPGISGANVLTF.

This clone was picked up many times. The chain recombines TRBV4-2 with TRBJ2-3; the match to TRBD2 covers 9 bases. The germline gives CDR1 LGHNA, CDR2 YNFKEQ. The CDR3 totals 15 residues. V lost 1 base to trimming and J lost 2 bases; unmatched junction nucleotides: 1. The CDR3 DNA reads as TGTGCCAGCAGCCAAGGCGGGGGGGCCACAGATACGCAGTATTTT. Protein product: CASSQGGGATDTQYF.

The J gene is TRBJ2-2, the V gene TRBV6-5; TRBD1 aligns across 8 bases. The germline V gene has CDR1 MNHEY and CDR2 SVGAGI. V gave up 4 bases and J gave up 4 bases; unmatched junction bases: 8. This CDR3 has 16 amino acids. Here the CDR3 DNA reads TGTGCCAGCAGTTCCGGGACAGGTGTGGGCACCGGGGAGCTGTTTTTT. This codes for CASSSGTGVGTGELFF.

CDR3 bases: TGTGCCAGCAGCCAAGAATCGCAGGACCAAGAGACCCAGTACTTC. This sequence encodes CASSQESQDQETQYF. The V gene is TRBV7-2, the J gene TRBJ2-5; D remains ambiguous. Per the germline V gene, CDR1 is SGHTA and CDR2 is FQGNSA. CDR3 size: 15 residues. V was shortened by 5 bases and J by 0 bases, with 13 bases between the two germline ends. Variable domain in full (rest from reference TRBV7-2 and TRBJ2-5): GAGVSQSPSNKVTEKGKDVELRCDPISGHTALYWYRQSLGQGLEFLIYFQGNSAPDKSGLPSDRFSAERTGGSVSTLTIQRTQQEDSAVYLCASSQESQDQETQYFGPGTRLLVL.

The CDR3 nucleotides read TGTGCCAGCAGTTTTGGGGGACAGGTTTCTGCGGCTCTTAATTCACCCCTCCACTTT. This gives the protein CASSFGGQVSAALNSPLHF. The chain couples TRBV27 to TRBJ1-6, with TRBD1 matching over 8 bases. Germline-derived CDR1 and CDR2 are MNHEY and SMNVEV (reference sequence). V trimming: 3 bases; J trimming: 6 bases; junction bases outside the gene matches: 16. The CDR3 is made up of 19 amino acids.

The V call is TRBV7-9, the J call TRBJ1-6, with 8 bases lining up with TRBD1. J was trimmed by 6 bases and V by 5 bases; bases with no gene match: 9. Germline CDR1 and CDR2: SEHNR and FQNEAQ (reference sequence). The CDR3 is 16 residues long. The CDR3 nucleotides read TGTGCCAGCAGCGAAGGGCAGGGGGCAGCTAATTCACCCCTCCACTTT. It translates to CASSEGQGAANSPLHF.

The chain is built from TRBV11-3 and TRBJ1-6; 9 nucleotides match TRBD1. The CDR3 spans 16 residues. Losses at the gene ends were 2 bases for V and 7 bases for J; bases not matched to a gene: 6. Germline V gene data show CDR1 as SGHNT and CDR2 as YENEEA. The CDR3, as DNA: TGTGCCAGCAGCTTACTCCGGGACAGGGTCAATTCACCCCTCCACTTT. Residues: CASSLLRDRVNSPLHF.